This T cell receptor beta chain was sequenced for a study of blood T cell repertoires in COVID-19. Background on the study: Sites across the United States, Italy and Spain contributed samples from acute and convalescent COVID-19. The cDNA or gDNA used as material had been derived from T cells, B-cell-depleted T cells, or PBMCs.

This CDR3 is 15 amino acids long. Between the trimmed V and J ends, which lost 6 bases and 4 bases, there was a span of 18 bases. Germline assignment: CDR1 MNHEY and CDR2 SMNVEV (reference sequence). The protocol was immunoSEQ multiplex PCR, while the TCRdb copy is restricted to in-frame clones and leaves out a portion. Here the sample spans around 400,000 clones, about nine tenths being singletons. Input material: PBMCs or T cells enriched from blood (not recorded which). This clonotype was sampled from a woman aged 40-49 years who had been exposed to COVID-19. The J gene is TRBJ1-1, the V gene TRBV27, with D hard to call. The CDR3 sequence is CASSPYEAGTTEAFF. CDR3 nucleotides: TGTGCCAGCAGCCCGTACGAGGCCGGAACCACTGAAGCTTTCTTT.